The sequence of this TCR beta chain was determined in a study of blood T cell repertoires in COVID-19. Study context: Sites across the United States, Italy and Spain contributed samples from acute and convalescent COVID-19. The analysed material was cDNA or gDNA that came from T cells, B-cell-depleted T cells, or PBMCs.

V lost 0 bases, J lost 2 bases, and 5 bases lay in between. This CDR3 is built from 14 residues. Per the germline V gene, CDR1 is MNHEY and CDR2 is SMNVEV (reference sequence). In the authors' workflow: The authors estimated nucleated cell counts from reference gene primer amplification. TCRdb's table, derived via immunoSEQ multiplex PCR, lists solely in-frame clones and lacks some. V, J and clone size reflect that table, while D and trimming were determined from the DNA. The data hold 180,000 or so clones, with 80% to 90% observed a single time. The sequenced sample was peripheral blood. The clonotype comes from a woman of 80 years or more with acute or convalescent COVID-19. The rearrangement uses TRBV27 and TRBJ1-5, with D hard to call. In DNA form, the CDR3 reads TGTGCCAGCAGTTTATCGAGGGGCAATCAGCCCCAGCATTTT. Translation gives CASSLSRGNQPQHF.